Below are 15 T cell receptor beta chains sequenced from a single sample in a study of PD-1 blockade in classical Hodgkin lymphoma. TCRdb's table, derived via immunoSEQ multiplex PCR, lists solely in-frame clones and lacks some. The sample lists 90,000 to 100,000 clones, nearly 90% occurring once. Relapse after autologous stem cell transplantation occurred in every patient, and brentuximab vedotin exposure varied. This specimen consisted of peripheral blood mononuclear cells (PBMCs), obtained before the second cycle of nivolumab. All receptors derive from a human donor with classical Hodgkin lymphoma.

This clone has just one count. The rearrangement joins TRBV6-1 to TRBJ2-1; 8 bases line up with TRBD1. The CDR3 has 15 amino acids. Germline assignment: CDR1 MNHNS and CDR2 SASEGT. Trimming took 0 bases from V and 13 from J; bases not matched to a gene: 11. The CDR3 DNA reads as TGTGCCAGCAGTGAAGCCGGCACAGGGGGTACTTCCCAGTTCTTC. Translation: CASSEAGTGGTSQFF.

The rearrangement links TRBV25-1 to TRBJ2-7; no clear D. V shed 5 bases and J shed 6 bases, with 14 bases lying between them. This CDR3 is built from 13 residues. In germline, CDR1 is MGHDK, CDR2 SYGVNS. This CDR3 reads CASSNPGLSEQYF. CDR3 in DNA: TGTGCCAGCAGTAACCCCGGGCTCAGCGAGCAGTACTTC.

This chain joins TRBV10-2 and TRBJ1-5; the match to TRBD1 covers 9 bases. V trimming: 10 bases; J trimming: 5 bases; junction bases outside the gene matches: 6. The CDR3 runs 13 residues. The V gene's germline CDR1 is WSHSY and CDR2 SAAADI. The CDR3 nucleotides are TGCGCCACTGCGGGACAGGGAGATCAGCCCCAGCATTTT. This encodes CATAGQGDQPQHF.

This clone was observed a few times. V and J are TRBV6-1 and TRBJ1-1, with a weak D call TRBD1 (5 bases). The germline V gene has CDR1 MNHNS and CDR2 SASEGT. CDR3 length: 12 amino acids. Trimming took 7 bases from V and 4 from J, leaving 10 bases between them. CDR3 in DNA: TGTGCCAGCACTGCAGGGTTCACTGAAGCTTTCTTT. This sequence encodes CASTAGFTEAFF.

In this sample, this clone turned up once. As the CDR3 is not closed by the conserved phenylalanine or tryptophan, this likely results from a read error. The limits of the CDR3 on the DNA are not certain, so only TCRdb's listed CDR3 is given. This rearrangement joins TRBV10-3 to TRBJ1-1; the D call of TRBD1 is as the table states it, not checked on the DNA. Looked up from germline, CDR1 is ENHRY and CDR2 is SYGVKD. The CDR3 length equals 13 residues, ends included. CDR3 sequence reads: CAITKGGGDTLIL.

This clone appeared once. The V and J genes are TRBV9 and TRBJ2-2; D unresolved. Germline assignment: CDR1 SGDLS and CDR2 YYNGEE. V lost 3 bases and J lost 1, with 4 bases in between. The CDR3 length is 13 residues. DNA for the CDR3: TGTGCCAGCAGCGCTGGGAACACCGGGGAGCTGTTTTTT. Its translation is CASSAGNTGELFF.

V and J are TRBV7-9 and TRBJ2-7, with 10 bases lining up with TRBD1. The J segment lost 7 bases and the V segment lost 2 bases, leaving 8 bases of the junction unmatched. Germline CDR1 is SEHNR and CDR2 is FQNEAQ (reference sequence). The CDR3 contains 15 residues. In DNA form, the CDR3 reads TGTGCCAGCAGCTTACGGACAGGGGGAGGGTGGGAGCAGTACTTC. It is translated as CASSLRTGGGWEQYF.

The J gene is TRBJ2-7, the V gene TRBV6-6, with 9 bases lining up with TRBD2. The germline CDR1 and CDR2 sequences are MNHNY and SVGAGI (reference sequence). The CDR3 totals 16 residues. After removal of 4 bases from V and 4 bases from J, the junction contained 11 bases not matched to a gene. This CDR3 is CASSWGAREGTYEQYF. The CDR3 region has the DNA TGTGCCAGCAGTTGGGGGGCGCGGGAGGGAACTTACGAGCAGTACTTC.

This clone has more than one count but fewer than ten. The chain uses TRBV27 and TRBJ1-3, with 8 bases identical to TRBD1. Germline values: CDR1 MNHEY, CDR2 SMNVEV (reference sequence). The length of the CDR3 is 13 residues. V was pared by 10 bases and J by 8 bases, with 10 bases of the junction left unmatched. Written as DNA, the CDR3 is TGTGCCATCCCGACAGGGGAGTTGTACACCATATATTTT. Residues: CAIPTGELYTIYF.

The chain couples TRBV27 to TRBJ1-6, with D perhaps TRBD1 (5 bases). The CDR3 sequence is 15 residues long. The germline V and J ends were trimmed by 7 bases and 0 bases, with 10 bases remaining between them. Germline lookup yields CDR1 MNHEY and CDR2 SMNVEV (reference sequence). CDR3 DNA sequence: TGTGCCAGCAAGGGGTCGAGCTCCTATAATTCACCCCTCCACTTT. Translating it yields CASKGSSSYNSPLHF.

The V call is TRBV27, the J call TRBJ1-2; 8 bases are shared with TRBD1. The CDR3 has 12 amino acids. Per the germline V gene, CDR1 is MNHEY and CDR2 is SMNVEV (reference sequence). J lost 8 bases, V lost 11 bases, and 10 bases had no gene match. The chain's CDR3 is CAGNQGAWGYTF. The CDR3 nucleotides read TGTGCCGGGAACCAGGGGGCTTGGGGCTACACCTTC.

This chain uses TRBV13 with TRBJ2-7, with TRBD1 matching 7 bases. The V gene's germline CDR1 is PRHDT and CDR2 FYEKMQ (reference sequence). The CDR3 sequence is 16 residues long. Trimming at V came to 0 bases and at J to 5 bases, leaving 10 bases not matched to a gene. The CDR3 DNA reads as TGTGCCAGCAGCTTAGGGGAAGGGACAGTCTCTGACGAGCAGTACTTC. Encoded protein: CASSLGEGTVSDEQYF.

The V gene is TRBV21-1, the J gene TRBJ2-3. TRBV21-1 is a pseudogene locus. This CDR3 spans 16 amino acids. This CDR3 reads CASSLGTKPPSDTQYF. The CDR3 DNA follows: TGTGCCAGCAGCCTAGGGACCAAACCCCCTTCAGATACGCAGTATTTT.

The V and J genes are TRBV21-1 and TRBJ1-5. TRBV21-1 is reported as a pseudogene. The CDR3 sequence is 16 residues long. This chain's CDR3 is CASSKRSRTCNQPQHF. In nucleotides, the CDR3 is TGTGCCAGCAGCAAACGTTCTCGGACCTGCAATCAGCCCCAGCATTTT.

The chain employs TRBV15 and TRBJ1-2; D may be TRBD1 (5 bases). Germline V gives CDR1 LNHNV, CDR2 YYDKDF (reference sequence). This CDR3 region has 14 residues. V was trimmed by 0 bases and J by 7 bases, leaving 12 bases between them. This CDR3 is CATSRDGGRLGYTF. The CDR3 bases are TGTGCCACCAGCAGAGATGGGGGACGGCTTGGCTACACCTTC.